The table lists the clone carrying this T cell receptor (beta chain) with a few counts. Its matching antigen is unknown. These data are taken from a study of post-analysis software for immune sequencing data. Study summary: There were relapsing-remitting, secondary progressive and progressive-relapsing multiple sclerosis among the disease courses included. Study-level findings and limits: Five or six TRBV segments, TRBV5-6, TRBV5-1 and TRBV20-1 among them, were found more frequent in patients than controls. Significantly lower normalized Chao1 diversity was found in patients with multiple sclerosis relative to controls.

CDR1 is SGHTA, CDR2 FQGNSA, per germline. CDR3 length: 16 amino acids. V trimming: 5 bases; J trimming: 2 bases; junction bases outside the gene matches: 7. Each TCR beta cDNA library carried unique molecular identifiers. Between about 1 and 10 million T cells gave rise to hundreds of thousands of cDNA molecules. TCRdb re-analysed the PCR reads in MiXCR, keeping a single row per CDR3 protein. The table lists hundreds of thousands of distinct CDR3 sequences, 30% of them singletons, with 0.56% in the top ten. Sequencing input: blood. This TCR was recovered from a girl between 10 and 17 years old with multiple sclerosis. This chain links TRBV7-2 with TRBJ2-7, with 12 nucleotides matching TRBD2. The CDR3 sequence is CASSRTTSGGAYEQYF. The CDR3 DNA reads as TGTGCCAGCAGCCGGACGACTAGCGGGGGCGCCTACGAGCAGTACTTC.